The source of this T cell receptor beta chain is a study of human T cells and chemical hapten exposure. Study context: A 2 cm by 2 cm inner upper arm patch received 2% DPC for sensitization.

V dropped 4 bases and J dropped 7 bases, with 12 bases sitting between them. The CDR3 loop spans 14 amino acids. Germline V gives CDR1 SGHRS, CDR2 YFSETQ. TCRdb reanalysed the RACE reads using MiXCR and keeps one entry per CDR3 protein. The sample carries around 340,000 distinct CDR3 sequences, 5.5% to 8% recorded once. Regarding time point: patch test 1, 2 weeks after DPC sensitization. The treatment is: therapeutic diphenylcyclopropenone sensitization with weekly scalp DPC. Alopecia patients, 18 to 70 years old and DPC-suitable, served as donors. Total RNA was isolated from whole blood that had not been fractionated.

This chain links TRBV5-1 with TRBJ1-6; D is unclear. The receptor was derived from a woman under 30 with alopecia areata. Some clones in this sample may be carry-over from other donors' samples. The source was whole blood, collected in connection with sensitization to the hapten diphenylcyclopropenone (DPC). This CDR3 is CASSPGTGNSPLHF. The DNA for the CDR3 is TGCGCCAGCAGCCCGGGCACCGGCAATTCACCCCTCCACTTT.